Below, one TCR beta chain is given with its context. The specificity of this receptor is unknown. Per-base qualities were not stored, and no clone one base away is much larger. The data stem from a study of human T cells and chemical hapten exposure (dated by TCRdb to the early 2020s). Notes on the research overall: For sensitization, 2% DPC in acetone was applied to a roughly 2 cm by roughly 2 cm area of upper inner arm skin. Throughout the study period of about 22 weeks, patients also received therapeutic DPC doses to the scalp every week. Patch tests used Finn chambers with 0.01% DPC on the upper back, scored after 6 days by International Contact Dermatitis Research Group standards. Libraries were pooled for sequencing, and variation in per-sample TCR yields was attributed mainly to small differences in library volumes within the pool. Approximately 28 alopecia patients provided blood for TCR sequencing at one to four time points (pre-sensitization, 2, 6 and 24 weeks). Blood samples were taken from patients before sensitization (week 0) and at 2, 6 and about 24 weeks after DPC sensitization. Most of the patients in the cohort were female, and the cohort covered alopecia areata with under or over 50% scalp involvement, alopecia totalis and alopecia universalis. In alopecia patients, the study followed how the peripheral blood TCR repertoire changed in vivo over primary and secondary sensitization to diphenylcyclopropenone (DPC), a hapten. Summary of the overall study and its limitations: Alopecia, a presumed autoimmune disease, was present in all patients, so the immune response of the patients might differ from that of healthy individuals. Compared with pre-sensitization or healthy control sets, expanded TCRs formed significantly more large CDR3 similarity clusters, which is consistent with antigen-driven responses. After repeated subsampling, changes were observed in the strength of the expansion versus patch-test correlation and in the threshold at which the correlation became significant. No change with DPC sensitization was found in the number of TCRs above 1 in 1000 frequency, and no evidence of global repertoire structure alterations was found. Patch test score was positively correlated with the number of PT1 expanded TCRs, with significance at thresholds 8, 16 and 32 but not at 4.

Library method: RACE. For sequencing, a NextSeq 500 was employed. During library preparation, unique molecular identifiers were attached to individual cDNA molecules so that TCRs could be counted in a quantitative, reproducible way. For every blood RNA sample, sequencing covered both the TCR alpha and TCR beta chains. Concerning the study's data processing: The median number of TCRs per sample was over 85,000, ranging from roughly 20,000 to 690,600. The Decombinator software suite was used to annotate the V, J and CDR3 of the TCR reads. To make PS versus PT1 abundance plots, every sample was subsampled to the same number of TCRs (28,000). TCRs were defined as expanded if absent before sensitization and observed at least eight times at the 2-week time point. TCRdb reworked the public reads: Q25 trimming with fastp, MiXCR clone assembly, productive beta chains retained. One record per CDR3 amino acid sequence lists the most common genes and DNA. TCRdb assigned the V and J calls; the authors' analysis was not used. The sample table contains 350,000 to 450,000 distinct CDR3 sequences; only one count was recorded for 5.1% of them. The ten largest clones add up to about 2.5% of the sample.

The meaning of the sample's time point label: pre-sensitization, week 0. According to the study, the label for this sample's treatment or condition signals: therapeutic diphenylcyclopropenone sensitization with weekly scalp DPC. Blood at each patch-test visit was drawn before the patch test was applied. Eligible patients were aged 18 to 70, diagnosed with alopecia, deemed suitable for DPC therapy, and excluded if pregnant. Total RNA was extracted from unfractionated whole blood that had been collected in Tempus Blood RNA tubes. According to the germline V gene, CDR1 reads SGHTA and CDR2 reads FQGNSA. Deletion took 6 bases off V and 0 bases off J, with a span of 10 bases between the germline ends. The CDR3 measures 14 amino acids from cysteine to phenylalanine. Here the CDR3 DNA is all that survives: 42 bases in frame from base 1.

The TCR sequence derives from a woman in her forties or fifties with alopecia areata. Some clones in this sample may be carry-over from other donors' samples. The sequence is built from TRBV7-2 and TRBJ2-3; a confident D gene designation cannot be given. The starting material was whole blood, obtained in connection with sensitization to the hapten diphenylcyclopropenone (DPC). Here is the DNA: TGTGCCAGCAGGGCTTCTAGTAGCACAGATACGCAGTATTTT. Translated, this gives CASRASSSTDTQYF.